Below are 11 T cell receptor beta chains sequenced from a single sample in a study of a mutant IDH1 vaccine in newly diagnosed glioma. Sequencing used immunoSEQ multiplex PCR; TCRdb keeps in-frame clones, though not all of them. The data hold about 94,000 clones, with roughly 89% observed a single time. The time point here: week 47, end of study. Topical imiquimod accompanied each vaccine dose, which consisted of 300 ug of mutant IDH1 20-mer peptide. These TCRs are of unknown antigen specificity. The sequencing used PBMCs, collected from a glioma patient whose treatment included an IDH1 peptide vaccine. The receptors originated from a woman in her 50s with glioma.

The chain joins TRBV27 to TRBJ2-1; D not certain. There are 12 residues in the CDR3. Trimming pared 7 bases from V and 3 bases from J, leaving 7 bases between. Per germline, CDR1 MNHEY and CDR2 SMNVEV (reference sequence). In DNA form, the CDR3 reads TGTGCCAGCATAGACTTCTACAATGAGCAGTTCTTC. It is translated as CASIDFYNEQFF.

This clone was picked up one time. The rearrangement joins TRBV7-2 to TRBJ2-2, with D perhaps TRBD2 (5 bases). The V gene lost 4 bases and the J gene lost 0 bases, with 18 bases spanning the gap. The CDR3 sequence is 18 residues long. CDR1 and CDR2 (germline): SGHTA, FQGNSA. The CDR3 nucleotides read TGTGCCAGCAGCTCCCTGCGGTGGAGCGGAACGAACACCGGGGAGCTGTTTTTT. It yields the protein CASSSLRWSGTNTGELFF.

This clone occurred once. The genes are TRBV9 and TRBJ2-7; 11 positions match TRBD2. V shed 3 bases, J shed 2 bases, and the junction held 4 bases outside the gene matches. Germline CDR1 SGDLS, CDR2 YYNGEE. This CDR3 is built from 15 residues. CDR3 in amino acids: CASSAGLAETYEQYF. The CDR3 DNA reads TGTGCCAGCAGCGCGGGACTAGCGGAAACCTACGAGCAGTACTTC.

CDR3 protein: CASSLSGLYSNQPQHF. The CDR3 bases are TGTGCCAGCAGTTTATCGGGTCTGTATAGCAATCAGCCCCAGCATTTT. The V and J genes are TRBV27 and TRBJ1-5; D is uncertain. The CDR3 covers 16 residues. Per the germline V gene, CDR1 is MNHEY and CDR2 is SMNVEV (reference sequence). V was pared by 0 bases and J by 0 bases, with 9 bases between.

The chain carries TRBV12-5 and TRBJ2-2, with 15 bases identical to TRBD2. The CDR3 sequence is 18 residues long. Germline-derived CDR1 and CDR2 are LGHNT and FRNRAP. V was pared by 4 bases and J by 2 bases, with 5 bases of the junction left unmatched. CDR3 nucleotides: TGTGCTAGTGGTTCGGGACTAGCGGGAGGTTCCAACACCGGGGAGCTGTTTTTT. This sequence encodes CASGSGLAGGSNTGELFF. Supplemented by reference TRBV12-5 and TRBJ2-2, the full variable domain reads DARVTQTPRHKVTEMGQEVTMRCQPILGHNTVFWYRQTMMQGLELLAYFRNRAPLDDSGMPKDRFSAEMPDATLATLKIQPSEPRDSAVYFCASGSGLAGGSNTGELFFGEGSRLTVL.

The chain couples TRBV6-5 to TRBJ2-7, with D tentatively TRBD1 (5 bases). The CDR3 spans 15 residues. V lost 8 bases, J lost 3 bases, and 20 bases lay in between. Germline V gene lookup returns CDR1 MNHEY and CDR2 SVGAGI. The CDR3 DNA reads as TGTGCCAGCCACCCCAGGGTGCCTCCCCACTACGAGCAGTACTTC. It is translated as CASHPRVPPHYEQYF.

The rearrangement uses TRBV27 and TRBJ2-3; a possible D gene is TRBD2 (6 bases). The germline V gene encodes CDR1 MNHEY and CDR2 SMNVEV (reference sequence). This CDR3 spans 13 amino acids. Trimming cost V 2 bases and J 6 bases, with 9 bases left between them. CDR3 nucleotide sequence: TGTGCCAGCAGTTTAAACGGAGGGGATACGCAGTATTTT. Protein: CASSLNGGDTQYF.

This clone has a single count. The rearrangement uses TRBV6-5 and TRBJ2-3; D call uncertain. CDR1 MNHEY and CDR2 SVGAGI come from the germline V gene. The CDR3 runs to 13 residues. V dropped 5 bases and J dropped 3 bases, with 9 bases sitting between them. The CDR3 region has the DNA TGTGCCAGCAGTCCGAGGTTGACAGATACGCAGTATTTT. This encodes CASSPRLTDTQYF.

This chain joins TRBV10-1 and TRBJ2-1, with a tentative D call TRBD1 (5 bases). The CDR3 length is 13 residues. With 2 bases removed from V and 6 bases from J, the gap between germline ends came to 8 bases. Per germline, CDR1 WNHNN and CDR2 SYGVQD (reference sequence). The CDR3 spells CASSEDSLNEQFF. Here the CDR3 DNA reads TGCGCCAGCAGTGAGGACAGCCTCAATGAGCAGTTCTTC.

The chain recombines TRBV29-1 with TRBJ1-5; maybe TRBD1 (5 bases). Germline-derived CDR1 and CDR2 are SQVTM and ANQGSEA. V lost 7 bases, J lost 2 bases, and 15 bases lay in between. The CDR3 spans 14 residues. CDR3: CSAARDGGNQPQHF. The CDR3 DNA follows: TGCAGCGCGGCACGGGACGGGGGCAATCAGCCCCAGCATTTT.

V and J are TRBV11-2 and TRBJ2-7; D might be TRBD1 (6 bases). The CDR3 sequence is 15 residues long. Trimming stripped 2 bases from V and 4 bases from J, with 15 bases between. Germline lookup yields CDR1 SGHAT and CDR2 FQNNGV. CDR3 sequence (DNA): TGTGCCAGCAGCTTATCAGGGGCTAGTCGTTACGAGCAGTACTTC. This encodes CASSLSGASRYEQYF.